This T cell receptor beta chain derives from a study of T cell responses to AZD1222 COVID-19 vaccine. The study, taken as a whole, reports: Regions 160-218 and 743-854 dominated among vaccine-associated CD4 TCRs spanning spike.

Produced via immunoSEQ multiplex PCR; TCRdb's table is partial and in-frame only. The sample holds roughly 150,000 clones, 75% to 90% seen once. Deletions cut 2 bases from V and 4 bases from J, with 8 bases between. CDR1 MDHEN and CDR2 SYDVKM come from the germline V gene. CDR3 length: 14 amino acids. At least ten counts were recorded for this clone. As yet, its antigen is unknown. The sequence came from an adult who received the AZD1222 COVID-19 vaccine. The sequenced sample was peripheral blood, obtained 28 days after the second AZD1222 dose. The chain is built from TRBV28 and TRBJ2-2, with a tentative D call TRBD1 (6 bases). In nucleotides, the CDR3 is TGTGCCAGCAGTTTAAGGGGGTCCACCGGGGAGCTGTTTTTT. Protein: CASSLRGSTGELFF.